This T cell receptor beta chain derives from a study of identical twins. As to this clonotype: Since no conserved phenylalanine or tryptophan closes the CDR3, a read error is the likely cause.

TCRdb itself ran the 5' RACE reads through MiXCR, one entry per CDR3 protein. The repertoire holds 450,000 or so distinct CDR3 sequences, around 20% seen once, with 9% to 15% in the top ten. This clonotype was sampled from a man aged 45-65 years in good health. Material for sequencing was naive T cells sorted from blood.

As DNA, the CDR3 is TGCGCCAGCAGGAGACTCGGAAGTGAGGAGCAGTACTAC. Amino acid sequence: CASRRLGSEEQYY. The chain links TRBV5-1 to TRBJ2-7; no firm D call. CDR1 is SGHRS, CDR2 YFSETQ, per germline. V dropped 5 bases and J dropped 7 bases, with 16 bases sitting between them. The CDR3 is 13 amino acids.